This T cell receptor (beta chain) was recovered during a study of cytomegalovirus exposure and HLA in healthy donors. Trimming took 6 bases from V and 5 from J, leaving 20 bases between them. This CDR3 has 15 amino acids. Germline lookup yields CDR1 MNHNS and CDR2 SASEGT. The PCR was carried out with 60 Vbeta primers and 13 Jbeta primers. Repertoires were generated with immunoSEQ multiplex PCR, while TCRdb's copy carries only in-frame clones and drops some. The data contain roughly 100,000 clones, roughly four fifths of them singletons. This chain uses TRBV6-1 with TRBJ2-7; tentative D call: TRBD2 (5 bases). This receptor was identified in a female donor in good health and CMV-seronegative. The sample comprised PBMCs. The CDR3 sequence is CASSVGTRRADEQYF. The CDR3 coding sequence is TGTGCCAGCAGCGTGGGAACTCGTAGAGCGGACGAGCAGTACTTC.